This paragraph covers one T cell receptor (beta chain) sequence. Trimming shortened V by 3 bases and J by 0 bases, and 8 bases separated the two germline ends. This CDR3 has 14 residues. Germline V lookup: CDR1 LNHDA, CDR2 SQIVND (reference sequence). The data were obtained in a study of T cell responses to AZD1222 COVID-19 vaccine. TCRdb's copy holds only in-frame clones and misses some; the assay was immunoSEQ multiplex PCR. The profile shows 150,000 to 200,000 clones, about 90% of them singletons. The sample in question was peripheral blood, obtained 28 days after the second AZD1222 dose. The chain couples TRBV19 to TRBJ1-1; no definite D call. The TCR was taken from an adult who received the AZD1222 COVID-19 vaccine. The CDR3 nucleotides are TGTGCCAGTAGTATGGCGCACTTGAACACTGAAGCTTTCTTT. This gives the protein CASSMAHLNTEAFF. Full variable domain (outside the CDR3, taken from reference TRBV19 and TRBJ1-1): DGGITQSPKYLFRKEGQNVTLSCEQNLNHDAMYWYRQDPGQGLRLIYYSQIVNDFQKGDIAEGYSVSREKKESFPLTVTSAQKNPTAFYLCASSMAHLNTEAFFGQGTRLTVV.